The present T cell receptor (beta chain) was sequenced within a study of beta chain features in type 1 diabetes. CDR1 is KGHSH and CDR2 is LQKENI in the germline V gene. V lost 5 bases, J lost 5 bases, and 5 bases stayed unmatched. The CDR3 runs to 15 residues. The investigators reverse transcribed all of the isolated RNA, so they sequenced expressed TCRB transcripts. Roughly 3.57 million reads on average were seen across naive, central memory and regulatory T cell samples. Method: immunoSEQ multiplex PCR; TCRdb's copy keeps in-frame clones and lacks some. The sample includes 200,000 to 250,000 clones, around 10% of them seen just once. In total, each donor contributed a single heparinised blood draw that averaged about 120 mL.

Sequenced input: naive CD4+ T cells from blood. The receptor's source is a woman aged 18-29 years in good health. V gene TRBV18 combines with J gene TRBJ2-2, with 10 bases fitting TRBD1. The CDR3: CASSSRDRGTGELFF. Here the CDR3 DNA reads TGTGCCAGCTCATCGCGGGACAGGGGTACCGGGGAGCTGTTTTTT.